These T cell receptor beta chains were read from a single sample in a study of shared clonotypes between healthy human individuals. Here immunoSEQ multiplex PCR was the method, and the copy in TCRdb shows in-frame clones only, minus some. The data show fewer than 1.8 million clones, less than 99% seen once. The specimen was naive CD4+ T cells sorted from blood. These receptors came from a man aged 25-45 years in good health. CDR3s include the opening cysteine and the closing phenylalanine or tryptophan. Fields, in order: D gene, V gene, CDR3 length, clone size, J gene, CDR3 protein, CDR3 DNA. A D gene is named only where the DNA matches it firmly. Clone size appears in some rows only: once, few, many, or a class for an expanded clone.

-	TRBV29-1	14	-	TRBJ2-5	CSVDRGPLKETQYF	TGCAGCGTTGATAGGGGTCCGTTAAAAGAGACCCAGTACTTC
-	TRBV30	14	-	TRBJ1-5	CAWSVRRDYQPQHF	TGTGCCTGGAGTGTACGTCGGGATTATCAGCCCCAGCATTTT
TRBD1	TRBV7-9	14	-	TRBJ2-7	CASSTDRVSYEQYF	TGTGCCAGCAGCACCGACAGGGTGTCCTACGAGCAGTACTTC
TRBD1	TRBV28	14	-	TRBJ2-1	CASSPSPRTGKQFF	TGTGCCAGCAGTCCATCCCCACGGACAGGGAAGCAGTTCTTC
-	TRBV27	14	-	TRBJ1-1	CASRRQGMNTEAFF	TGTGCCAGCAGGAGGCAGGGAATGAACACTGAAGCTTTCTTT
-	TRBV7-2	14	-	TRBJ2-7	CASSREGRGAEQYF	TGTGCCAGCAGCCGTGAGGGACGGGGGGCCGAGCAGTACTTC
-	TRBV4-1	13	-	TRBJ2-7	CASSQDPRPEQYF	TGCGCCAGCAGCCAAGATCCGCGGCCCGAGCAGTACTTC
-	TRBV5-1	14	-	TRBJ2-1	CASSLAASKDEQFF	TGCGCCAGCAGCTTGGCGGCTAGCAAGGATGAGCAGTTCTTC
TRBD1	TRBV9	15	once	TRBJ1-2	CASSGGQGAFDGYTF	TGTGCCAGCAGCGGAGGACAGGGGGCTTTTGATGGCTACACCTTC
TRBD2	TRBV28	15	-	TRBJ2-1	CASSRLAGGYNEQFF	TGTGCCAGCAGCCGACTAGCGGGAGGCTACAATGAGCAGTTCTTC
-	TRBV5-1	14	-	TRBJ2-1	CASSLVGGVNEQFF	TGCGCCAGCAGCTTGGTCGGGGGAGTCAATGAGCAGTTCTTC
TRBD2	TRBV5-1	13	-	TRBJ2-7	CASSGTRVYEQYF	TGCGCCAGCAGCGGGACTAGGGTCTACGAGCAGTACTTC
-	TRBV28	17	-	TRBJ2-1	CASQPTNKGAKVNEQFF	TGTGCCAGCCAACCCACAAATAAAGGCGCAAAGGTGAATGAGCAGTTCTTC
-	TRBV27	15	-	TRBJ1-4	CASSLLGPNVEKLFF	TGTGCCAGCAGCCTCTTGGGACCGAATGTGGAAAAACTGTTTTTT
-	TRBV11-3	13	-	TRBJ2-1	CASSLVRGNEQFF	TGTGCCAGCAGCTTAGTACGGGGTAATGAGCAGTTCTTC
-	TRBV7-9	13	-	TRBJ1-5	CASRTDSNQPQHF	TGTGCCAGCAGAACAGATAGCAATCAGCCCCAGCATTTT
-	TRBV5-1	13	-	TRBJ2-1	CASSLEYNQEQFF	TGCGCCAGCAGCTTGGAGTACAATCAGGAGCAGTTCTTC
-	TRBV7-2	15	-	TRBJ1-3	CASSSRFFSGNTIYF	TGTGCCAGCAGCTCCAGGTTCTTCTCTGGAAACACCATATATTTT
TRBD2	TRBV9	14	-	TRBJ2-1	CASSPIGGDPEQFF	TGTGCCAGCAGCCCCATTGGGGGGGACCCCGAGCAGTTCTTC
-	TRBV5-1	15	-	TRBJ2-2	CASSLASANTGELFF	TGCGCCAGCAGCTTGGCTAGCGCGAACACCGGGGAGCTGTTTTTT
-	TRBV28	10	-	TRBJ2-1	CASGYNEQFF	TGTGCCAGCGGTTACAATGAGCAGTTCTTC
-	TRBV30	12	-	TRBJ1-3	CAWSPPGNTIYF	TGTGCCTGGAGTCCCCCTGGAAACACCATATATTTT
TRBD2	TRBV5-5	15	once	TRBJ2-1	CASRFLAGGPGEQFF	TGTGCCAGCAGATTTCTAGCGGGAGGGCCTGGTGAGCAGTTCTTC
-	TRBV5-8	12	-	TRBJ2-1	CASSLVVGEQFF	TGTGCCAGCAGCTTGGTAGTCGGTGAGCAGTTCTTC
TRBD1	TRBV7-9	15	once	TRBJ2-7	CASSLGTGVSYEQYF	TGTGCCAGCAGCTTAGGGACAGGGGTCTCCTACGAGCAGTACTTC
TRBD2	TRBV11-2	17	once	TRBJ2-3	CASTSGRARYIRDTQYF	TGTGCCAGCACTAGCGGGAGGGCCAGATACATTCGAGATACGCAGTATTTT
-	TRBV2	15	-	TRBJ2-5	CASRAGGPTQETQYF	TGTGCCAGCAGGGCGGGCGGCCCGACCCAAGAGACCCAGTACTTC
TRBD1	TRBV18	16	-	TRBJ1-1	CASSPLTGIKNTEAFF	TGTGCCAGCTCACCCCTGACAGGGATAAAGAACACTGAAGCTTTCTTT
-	TRBV6-5	13	-	TRBJ2-2	CASSSLNTGELFF	TGTGCCAGCAGTTCCCTGAACACCGGGGAGCTGTTTTTT
-	TRBV29-1	17	-	TRBJ2-5	CSVRPDGGASLLETQYF	TGCAGCGTTCGTCCGGACGGTGGGGCATCCCTTCTGGAGACCCAGTACTTC
TRBD2	TRBV5-4	15	-	TRBJ2-3	CASSPPAGGTDTQYF	TGTGCCAGCAGCCCCCCAGCGGGAGGCACAGATACGCAGTATTTT
-	TRBV2	13	-	TRBJ2-3	CASKRLSTDTQYF	TGTGCCAGCAAACGGCTTAGCACAGATACGCAGTATTTT
-	TRBV6-4	9	-	TRBJ2-5	CASQETQYF	TGTGCCAGCCAAGAGACCCAGTACTTC
TRBD2	TRBV29-1	14	-	TRBJ2-2	CSVATSGNTGELFF	TGCAGCGTTGCGACTAGCGGGAACACCGGGGAGCTGTTTTTT
TRBD1	TRBV10-3	15	-	TRBJ2-7	CAIHDSGTGGTGQYF	TGTGCCATCCATGATTCTGGGACAGGGGGGACTGGGCAGTACTTC
TRBD1	TRBV5-1	13	-	TRBJ2-7	CASIRTGSYEQYF	TGCGCCAGCATTAGGACAGGCTCCTACGAGCAGTACTTC
TRBD2	TRBV5-6	15	-	TRBJ2-5	CASSPLAGDQETQYF	TGTGCCAGCAGCCCACTAGCGGGAGATCAGGAGACCCAGTACTTC
-	TRBV5-1	14	-	TRBJ2-2	CASSLGKDTGELFF	TGCGCCAGCAGCTTGGGCAAGGACACCGGGGAGCTGTTTTTT
-	TRBV5-6	13	-	TRBJ1-3	CASSEGPANTIYF	TGTGCCAGCAGCGAAGGCCCGGCGAACACCATATATTTT
TRBD2	TRBV7-2	16	-	TRBJ2-2	CASSRQAGGNTGELFF	TGTGCCAGCAGCCGCCAAGCGGGAGGGAACACCGGGGAGCTGTTTTTT
TRBD2	TRBV28	16	-	TRBJ2-3	CASSFFSGKGTDTQYF	TGTGCCAGCAGTTTTTTTAGCGGGAAGGGCACAGATACGCAGTATTTT
TRBD1	TRBV28	19	-	TRBJ1-5	CAGQGSRGWPNYSNQPQHF	TGTGCCGGACAGGGGAGCAGGGGGTGGCCAAATTATAGCAATCAGCCCCAGCATTTT
-	TRBV5-1	15	-	TRBJ2-5	CASSLGIAPGETQYF	TGCGCCAGCAGCTTGGGGATCGCCCCAGGAGAGACCCAGTACTTC
-	TRBV5-6	15	-	TRBJ2-3	CASSLETEYTDTQYF	TGTGCCAGCAGCTTGGAGACGGAATACACAGATACGCAGTATTTT
-	TRBV19	13	-	TRBJ2-2	CASTSQGTGELFF	TGTGCCAGTACCTCACAGGGAACCGGGGAGCTGTTTTTT
-	TRBV7-3	16	-	TRBJ2-7	CASSLISTDKKYEQYF	TGTGCCAGCAGCTTAATTTCCACAGACAAAAAGTACGAGCAGTACTTC
-	TRBV27	13	-	TRBJ1-1	CASWTSLNTEAFF	TGTGCCTCCTGGACATCATTGAACACTGAAGCTTTCTTT
-	TRBV7-2	13	-	TRBJ2-6	CASSSTGANVLTF	TGTGCCAGCAGCTCAACTGGGGCCAACGTCCTGACTTTC
TRBD1	TRBV5-1	17	-	TRBJ2-2	CASSLAGQGRNTGELFF	TGCGCCAGCAGCTTGGCCGGACAGGGGAGGAACACCGGGGAGCTGTTTTTT
-	TRBV5-1	15	-	TRBJ2-6	CASRWATSGANVLTF	TGCGCCAGCAGGTGGGCCACCTCTGGGGCCAACGTCCTGACTTTC
TRBD1	TRBV28	15	-	TRBJ1-5	CASRPGQGAHQPQHF	TGTGCCAGCAGACCGGGACAGGGGGCCCATCAGCCCCAGCATTTT
TRBD2	TRBV10-3	14	once	TRBJ2-1	CAISETSGYNEQFF	TGTGCCATCAGTGAAACTAGCGGGTACAATGAGCAGTTCTTC
-	TRBV7-6	13	-	TRBJ2-2	CASSQTGPGELFF	TGTGCCAGCAGCCAAACAGGGCCCGGGGAGCTGTTTTTT